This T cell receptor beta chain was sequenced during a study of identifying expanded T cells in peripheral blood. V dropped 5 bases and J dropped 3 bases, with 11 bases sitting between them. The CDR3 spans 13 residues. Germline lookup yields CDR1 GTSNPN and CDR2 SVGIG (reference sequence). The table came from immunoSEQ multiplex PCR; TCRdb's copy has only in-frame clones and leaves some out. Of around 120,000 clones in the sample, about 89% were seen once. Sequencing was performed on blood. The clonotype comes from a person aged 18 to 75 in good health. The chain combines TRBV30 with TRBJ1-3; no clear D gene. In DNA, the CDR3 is TGTGCCTGGTCGAGAAGCTTTGGAAACACCATATATTTT. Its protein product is CAWSRSFGNTIYF.